Included here is one TCR beta chain sequence, with context. Its antigen is not identified. J gave up 3 bases and V 7 bases, and 5 bases lay outside the gene matches. Looked up from germline, CDR1 is SQVTM and CDR2 is ANQGSEA. The CDR3 covers 12 residues. This sample is part of a study of breast tumors, draining lymph nodes, adjacent tissues. The study's findings and limits: Tumor repertoires ranked between lymph nodes and nontumor tissue in diversity, with V and J gene preferences. Luminal-like breast cancer showed significantly higher tumor–nontumor repertoire similarity than basal-like.

Breast cancer patients provided tissue from their axillary draining lymph nodes. TCRdb called the multiplex PCR reads again in MiXCR, with one record for every CDR3 protein. The sample yields approximately 100,000 distinct CDR3 sequences, about 31% seen once. This receptor was obtained from a female donor with breast cancer. Some clones in this sample may be carry-over from other donors' samples. The chain joins TRBV29-1 to TRBJ2-7; 8 nucleotides match TRBD2. Sequences were obtained from axillary lymph node tissue. The CDR3 is CSGRGAYYEQYF. The CDR3 bases are TGCAGCGGGCGGGGGGCCTACTACGAGCAGTACTTC.